The entry below gives a single T cell receptor beta chain sequence along with its context. This entry belongs to a study of blood T cell repertoires in COVID-19. Germline CDR1 is KGHSH and CDR2 is LQKENI. V gave up 1 base and J gave up 3 bases, with 12 bases separating them. The CDR3 contains 15 residues. In the source study's methods: Amplification from reference gene primers served as the basis for estimated nucleated cell counts. TCRdb's copy holds only in-frame clones and misses some; the assay was immunoSEQ multiplex PCR. V, J and clone size are those of that table, while D and trimming were read from the DNA. The sample shows roughly 90,000 clones, around 85% of them seen only once.

The sequenced sample consisted of peripheral blood. The chain carries TRBV18 and TRBJ1-2; D ambiguous. This receptor was taken from a woman over 75 with COVID-19, enrolled during active disease. As DNA, the CDR3 is TGTGCCAGCTCACCACGAGTCCAGGAAGACTATGGCTACACCTTC. This sequence encodes CASSPRVQEDYGYTF.